A selection of T cell receptor beta chains follows, all from one sample in a study of blood T cell repertoires in COVID-19. The protocol was immunoSEQ multiplex PCR, while the TCRdb copy is restricted to in-frame clones and leaves out a portion. The sample has 180,000 or so clones, 65% to 85% seen once; the top ten hold 10% to 15%. The sample was PBMCs or T cells enriched from blood (not recorded which). These receptors all stem from an older woman who had recovered from COVID-19. Both conserved end residues are part of each CDR3. A D gene is named only where the DNA matches it firmly. Clone size is not always given. Where it is, it says once, few, many or a class for expanded clones.

V gene: TRBV7-9; D gene: NA; J gene: TRBJ1-2; clone size: NA; CDR3 protein: CASSLGGTPTSYTF; CDR3 DNA: TGTGCCAGCAGCTTAGGAGGGACACCGACTAGCTACACCTTC
V gene: TRBV5-4; D gene: TRBD2; J gene: TRBJ2-2; clone size: NA; CDR3 protein: CASSLSQAGGFAGELFF; CDR3 DNA: TGTGCCAGCAGCTTGTCTCAAGCGGGAGGTTTCGCCGGGGAGCTGTTTTTT
V gene: TRBV10-1; D gene: NA; J gene: TRBJ2-7; clone size: NA; CDR3 protein: CASSEDGGSYEQYF; CDR3 DNA: TGCGCCAGCAGTGAGGACGGAGGCTCCTACGAGCAGTACTTC
V gene: TRBV7-9; D gene: NA; J gene: TRBJ2-2; clone size: many; CDR3 protein: CASSSRLRVENTGELFF; CDR3 DNA: TGTGCCAGCAGCTCTAGACTCAGGGTGGAGAACACCGGGGAGCTGTTTTTT
V gene: TRBV4-1; D gene: NA; J gene: TRBJ1-5; clone size: NA; CDR3 protein: CASSQDQAQARAFNQPQHF; CDR3 DNA: TGCGCCAGCAGCCAAGATCAAGCTCAGGCCCGTGCTTTCAATCAGCCCCAGCATTTT
V gene: TRBV27; D gene: TRBD1; J gene: TRBJ1-1; clone size: once; CDR3 protein: CASSPSPQGASTEAFF; CDR3 DNA: TGTGCCAGCAGTCCTAGTCCGCAGGGGGCAAGTACTGAAGCTTTCTTT
V gene: TRBV7-9; D gene: NA; J gene: TRBJ2-5; clone size: NA; CDR3 protein: CASSLGGLDRKETQYF; CDR3 DNA: TGTGCCAGCAGCTTGGGTGGGTTGGACAGAAAAGAGACCCAGTACTTC
V gene: TRBV5-8; D gene: NA; J gene: TRBJ2-4; clone size: NA; CDR3 protein: CASTYQGYLAKNIQYF; CDR3 DNA: TGTGCCAGCACCTATCAGGGTTACCTAGCCAAAAACATTCAGTACTTC
V gene: TRBV4-2; D gene: TRBD2; J gene: TRBJ2-3; clone size: NA; CDR3 protein: CASSQGLAGRADTQYF; CDR3 DNA: TGTGCCAGCAGCCAAGGACTAGCGGGGAGGGCAGATACGCAGTATTTT
V gene: TRBV28; D gene: NA; J gene: TRBJ1-2; clone size: NA; CDR3 protein: CASSSVYGYTF; CDR3 DNA: TGTGCCAGCAGTTCGGTCTATGGCTACACCTTC
V gene: TRBV24-1; D gene: TRBD1; J gene: TRBJ2-1; clone size: NA; CDR3 protein: CATSGGYLSGQGSSGAYNEQFF; CDR3 DNA: TGTGCCACCAGTGGAGGTTACCTTTCGGGACAGGGTTCCAGCGGGGCCTACAATGAGCAGTTCTTC
V gene: TRBV5-1; D gene: NA; J gene: TRBJ2-5; clone size: few; CDR3 protein: CASSYQGFGETQYF; CDR3 DNA: TGCGCCAGCAGTTATCAGGGATTTGGAGAGACCCAGTACTTC
V gene: TRBV3-1/TRBV3-2; D gene: NA; J gene: TRBJ1-2; clone size: once; CDR3 protein: CASSPQGYQDYGYTF; CDR3 DNA: TGTGCCAGCAGCCCACAGGGCTACCAGGACTATGGCTACACCTTC
V gene: TRBV3-1/TRBV3-2; D gene: TRBD2; J gene: TRBJ2-5; clone size: NA; CDR3 protein: CASSQTPSLAGDPYF; CDR3 DNA: TGTGCCAGCAGCCAAACCCCCAGCCTAGCGGGGGACCCTTACTTC
V gene: TRBV2; D gene: NA; J gene: TRBJ2-3; clone size: NA; CDR3 protein: CASRAQGTDTQYF; CDR3 DNA: TGTGCCAGCAGAGCCCAGGGAACAGATACGCAGTATTTT
V gene: TRBV2; D gene: NA; J gene: TRBJ1-1; clone size: NA; CDR3 protein: CATTLNTEAFF; CDR3 DNA: TGTGCCACGACACTGAACACTGAAGCTTTCTTT
V gene: TRBV28; D gene: NA; J gene: TRBJ2-2; clone size: NA; CDR3 protein: CASSSSAEGTGELFF; CDR3 DNA: TGTGCCAGCAGTTCCTCGGCCGAGGGTACCGGGGAGCTGTTTTTT
V gene: TRBV9; D gene: NA; J gene: TRBJ2-2; clone size: NA; CDR3 protein: CASSVAAHGELFF; CDR3 DNA: TGTGCCAGCAGCGTAGCAGCGCACGGGGAACTGTTTTTT
V gene: TRBV12-3/TRBV12-4; D gene: NA; J gene: TRBJ1-1; clone size: NA; CDR3 protein: CASSWGPEAFF; CDR3 DNA: TGTGCCAGCAGCTGGGGGCCTGAAGCTTTCTTT
V gene: TRBV29-1; D gene: NA; J gene: TRBJ2-3; clone size: NA; CDR3 protein: CSVEDARVSTDTQYF; CDR3 DNA: TGCAGCGTTGAAGACGCCAGGGTTAGCACAGATACGCAGTATTTT
V gene: TRBV6-1; D gene: TRBD2; J gene: TRBJ2-2; clone size: NA; CDR3 protein: CASSEAQLAGAHTGELFF; CDR3 DNA: TGTGCCAGCAGTGAAGCACAACTAGCGGGAGCACACACCGGGGAGCTGTTTTTT
V gene: TRBV3-1/TRBV3-2; D gene: NA; J gene: TRBJ2-5; clone size: NA; CDR3 protein: CASSQRKGRGGETQYF; CDR3 DNA: TGTGCCAGCAGCCAACGTAAGGGGAGGGGGGGAGAGACCCAGTACTTC
V gene: TRBV5-1; D gene: TRBD1; J gene: TRBJ1-6; clone size: NA; CDR3 protein: CASSSGDSGNSPLHF; CDR3 DNA: TGCGCCAGCAGCTCCGGGGACAGTGGAAATTCACCCCTCCACTTT
V gene: TRBV19; D gene: TRBD2; J gene: TRBJ2-2; clone size: NA; CDR3 protein: CASSREASGRAGELFF; CDR3 DNA: TGTGCCAGTAGTAGAGAGGCTAGCGGGAGAGCCGGGGAGCTGTTTTTT
V gene: TRBV7-3; D gene: TRBD2; J gene: TRBJ2-2; clone size: NA; CDR3 protein: CASNRTSGGAANTGELFF; CDR3 DNA: TGTGCCAGCAATCGGACTAGCGGGGGGGCCGCGAACACCGGGGAGCTGTTTTTT
V gene: TRBV7-8; D gene: TRBD1; J gene: TRBJ1-2; clone size: NA; CDR3 protein: CASSLDFSDRPNF; CDR3 DNA: TGTGCCAGCAGCTTAGACTTTTCGGACAGGCCAAACTTC
V gene: TRBV7-9; D gene: NA; J gene: TRBJ1-6; clone size: few; CDR3 protein: CASSPRHSDYNSPLHF; CDR3 DNA: TGTGCCAGCAGCCCCCGCCACAGTGACTATAATTCACCCCTCCACTTT
V gene: TRBV11-1; D gene: TRBD1; J gene: TRBJ2-5; clone size: NA; CDR3 protein: CASSSGQGRETQYF; CDR3 DNA: TGTGCCAGCAGCTCGGGACAGGGTCGGGAGACCCAGTACTTC
V gene: TRBV5-1; D gene: TRBD2; J gene: TRBJ2-5; clone size: NA; CDR3 protein: CASSFQPGGPETQYF; CDR3 DNA: TGCGCCAGCAGCTTTCAACCGGGGGGGCCCGAGACCCAGTACTTC
V gene: TRBV6-1; D gene: TRBD2; J gene: TRBJ2-7; clone size: many; CDR3 protein: CASSEAAGAYEQYF; CDR3 DNA: TGTGCCAGCAGTGAAGCAGCGGGGGCCTACGAGCAGTACTTC
V gene: TRBV5-1; D gene: TRBD1; J gene: TRBJ1-6; clone size: NA; CDR3 protein: CASSPMGQGSSPLHF; CDR3 DNA: TGCGCCAGCAGCCCGATGGGACAGGGAAGCTCACCCCTCCACTTT
V gene: TRBV5-4; D gene: TRBD2; J gene: TRBJ2-5; clone size: NA; CDR3 protein: CASSPTSGGAPETQYF; CDR3 DNA: TGTGCCAGCAGCCCCACTAGCGGGGGGGCCCCAGAGACCCAGTACTTC
V gene: TRBV6-5; D gene: TRBD1; J gene: TRBJ2-5; clone size: NA; CDR3 protein: CATTNRGQETQYF; CDR3 DNA: TGTGCCACCACAAACAGGGGACAAGAGACCCAGTACTTC
V gene: TRBV5-1; D gene: NA; J gene: TRBJ2-1; clone size: NA; CDR3 protein: CASSLGGGPLSYNEQFF; CDR3 DNA: TGCGCCAGCAGCTTGGGCGGAGGTCCCCTTTCCTACAATGAGCAGTTCTTC
V gene: TRBV2; D gene: NA; J gene: TRBJ2-1; clone size: NA; CDR3 protein: CASSAPRGSRNEQFF; CDR3 DNA: TGTGCCAGCAGTGCACCCCGCGGTAGTCGCAATGAGCAGTTCTTC
V gene: TRBV5-1; D gene: TRBD1; J gene: TRBJ1-1; clone size: NA; CDR3 protein: CASSQVTGVNTEAFF; CDR3 DNA: TGCGCCAGCAGCCAAGTCACAGGGGTGAACACTGAAGCTTTCTTT